This TCR beta chain stems from a study of blood T cell repertoires in COVID-19. Background on the study: COVID-19 samples, acute and convalescent, were from the United States, Italy and Spain.

This clone was detected once. Repertoires were generated with immunoSEQ multiplex PCR, while TCRdb's copy carries only in-frame clones and drops some. The sample lists about 170,000 clones, roughly 80% occurring once. Germline V CDR1 and CDR2: KGHSH, LQKENI. The CDR3 sequence is 15 residues long. V dropped 6 bases and J dropped 2 bases, with 15 bases sitting between them. This receptor was obtained from a woman aged 80 or over with acute or convalescent COVID-19. V usage is TRBV18 and J usage is TRBJ2-3; D might be TRBD2 (6 bases). Sequenced: peripheral blood. Written as DNA, the CDR3 is TGTGCCAGCTCCCGCGGGACTCCCGACACAGATACGCAGTATTTT. Amino acids: CASSRGTPDTDTQYF.